The source of this T cell receptor beta chain is a study of OX40 agonist ivuxolimab in advanced cancers. As for the study in general: The dose-escalation cohort was just under 85% male, with a mean age of around 60 years, ranging about 20 to 79. Three dose-escalation patients had partial responses: one with hepatocellular carcinoma and two with cutaneous melanoma.

There are 14 residues in the CDR3. V shed 4 bases, J shed 3 bases, and the junction held 6 bases outside the gene matches. Germline V CDR1 and CDR2: SGHDT, YYEEEE. Autoimmune disease history or systemic immunosuppression led to patient exclusion. Repertoires were generated with immunoSEQ multiplex PCR, while TCRdb's copy carries only in-frame clones and drops some. The sample shows 55,000 to 70,000 clones, roughly nine tenths of them seen only once. Sample: CD4+ or CD8+ T cells sorted from blood, taken in a trial of the OX40 agonist ivuxolimab. This TCR was recovered from an adult with an advanced solid tumor such as melanoma, head and neck, liver or kidney cancer. This chain joins TRBV5-6 and TRBJ1-2; 7 bases agree with TRBD1. CDR3 coding DNA: TGTGCCAGCAGCCAGGGGGTCGGGTACTATGGCTACACCTTC. Translated, it gives CASSQGVGYYGYTF.